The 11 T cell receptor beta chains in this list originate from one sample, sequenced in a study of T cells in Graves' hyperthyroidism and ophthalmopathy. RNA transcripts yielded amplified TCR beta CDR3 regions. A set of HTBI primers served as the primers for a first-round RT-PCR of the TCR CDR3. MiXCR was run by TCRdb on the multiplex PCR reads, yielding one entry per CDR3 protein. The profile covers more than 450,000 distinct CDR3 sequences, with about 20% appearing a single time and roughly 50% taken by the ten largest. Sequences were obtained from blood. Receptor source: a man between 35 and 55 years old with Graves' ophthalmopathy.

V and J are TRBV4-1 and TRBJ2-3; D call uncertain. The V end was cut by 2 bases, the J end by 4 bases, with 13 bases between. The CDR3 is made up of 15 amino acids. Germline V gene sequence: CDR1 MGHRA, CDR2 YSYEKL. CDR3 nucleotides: TGCGCCAGCAGCCAAACCCGGCACGGAGCAGATACGCAGTATTTT. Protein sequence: CASSQTRHGADTQYF.

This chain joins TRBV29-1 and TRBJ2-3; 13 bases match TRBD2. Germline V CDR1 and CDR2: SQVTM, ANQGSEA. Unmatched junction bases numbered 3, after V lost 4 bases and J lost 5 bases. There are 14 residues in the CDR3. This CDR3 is CSVVRLAGGDTQYF. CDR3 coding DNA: TGCAGCGTTGTGAGACTAGCGGGAGGAGATACGCAGTATTTT.

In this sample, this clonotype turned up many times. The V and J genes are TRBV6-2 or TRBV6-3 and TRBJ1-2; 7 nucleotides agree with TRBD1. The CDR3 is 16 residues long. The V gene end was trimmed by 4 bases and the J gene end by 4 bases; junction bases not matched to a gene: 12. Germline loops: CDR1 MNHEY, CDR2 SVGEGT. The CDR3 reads CASSSGQDLRRYGYTF. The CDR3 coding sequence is TGTGCCAGCAGTTCTGGACAGGACCTTAGACGCTATGGCTACACCTTC.

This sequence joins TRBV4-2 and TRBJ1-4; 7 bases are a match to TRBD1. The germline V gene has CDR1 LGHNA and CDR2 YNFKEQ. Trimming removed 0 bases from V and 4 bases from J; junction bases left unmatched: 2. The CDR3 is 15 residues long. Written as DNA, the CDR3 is TGTGCCAGCAGCCAAGAGCAGGGGGGTAATGAAAAACTGTTTTTT. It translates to CASSQEQGGNEKLFF.

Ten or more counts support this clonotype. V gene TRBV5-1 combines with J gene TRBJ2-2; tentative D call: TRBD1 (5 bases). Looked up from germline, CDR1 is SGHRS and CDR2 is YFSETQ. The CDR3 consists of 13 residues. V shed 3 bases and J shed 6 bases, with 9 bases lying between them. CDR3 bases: TGCGCCAGCAGCTCTAGGGGTCCCGGGGAGCTGTTTTTT. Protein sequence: CASSSRGPGELFF.

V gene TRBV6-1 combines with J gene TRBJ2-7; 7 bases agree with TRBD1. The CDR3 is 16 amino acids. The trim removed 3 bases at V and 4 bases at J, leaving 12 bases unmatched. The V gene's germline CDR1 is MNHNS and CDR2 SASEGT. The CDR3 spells CASSDGGQGEGYEQYF. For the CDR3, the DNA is TGTGCCAGCAGTGACGGTGGTCAGGGGGAAGGATACGAGCAGTACTTC.

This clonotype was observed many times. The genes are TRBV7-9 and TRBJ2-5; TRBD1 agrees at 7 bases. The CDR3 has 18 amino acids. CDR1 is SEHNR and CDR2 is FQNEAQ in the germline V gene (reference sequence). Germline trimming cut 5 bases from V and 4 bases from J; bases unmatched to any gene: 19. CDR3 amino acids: CASSVGGGSTGSRETQYF. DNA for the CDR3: TGTGCCAGCAGCGTTGGCGGTGGTTCGACAGGGTCCAGAGAGACCCAGTACTTC.

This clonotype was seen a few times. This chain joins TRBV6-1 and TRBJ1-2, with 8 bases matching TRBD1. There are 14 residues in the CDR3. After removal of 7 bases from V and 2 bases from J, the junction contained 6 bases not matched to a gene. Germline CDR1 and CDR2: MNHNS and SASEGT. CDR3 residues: CASTQGTGNYGYTF. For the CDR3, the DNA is TGTGCCAGCACTCAAGGGACAGGCAACTATGGCTACACCTTC.

CDR3 amino acids: CAINSDRTSTDTQYF. In DNA, the CDR3 is TGTGCCATCAACTCGGACAGGACGAGTACAGATACGCAGTATTTT. The V and J genes are TRBV10-3 and TRBJ2-3; 7 bases fit TRBD1. The V gene's germline CDR1 is ENHRY and CDR2 SYGVKD. The J segment lost 3 bases and the V segment lost 7 bases, leaving 10 bases of the junction unmatched. The CDR3 covers 15 residues.

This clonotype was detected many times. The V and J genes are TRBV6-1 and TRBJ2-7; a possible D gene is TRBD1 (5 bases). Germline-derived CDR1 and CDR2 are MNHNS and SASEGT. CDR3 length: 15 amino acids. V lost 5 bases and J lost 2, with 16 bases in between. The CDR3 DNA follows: TGTGCCAGCAGTCCGACAGACACTTACACCTACGAGCAGTACTTC. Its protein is CASSPTDTYTYEQYF.

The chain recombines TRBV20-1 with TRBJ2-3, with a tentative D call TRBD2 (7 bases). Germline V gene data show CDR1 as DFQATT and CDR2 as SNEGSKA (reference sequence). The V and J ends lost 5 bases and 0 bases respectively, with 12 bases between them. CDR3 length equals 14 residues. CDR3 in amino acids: CSAGGATSTDTQYF. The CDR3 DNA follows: TGCAGTGCTGGGGGGGCGACTAGCACAGATACGCAGTATTTT.